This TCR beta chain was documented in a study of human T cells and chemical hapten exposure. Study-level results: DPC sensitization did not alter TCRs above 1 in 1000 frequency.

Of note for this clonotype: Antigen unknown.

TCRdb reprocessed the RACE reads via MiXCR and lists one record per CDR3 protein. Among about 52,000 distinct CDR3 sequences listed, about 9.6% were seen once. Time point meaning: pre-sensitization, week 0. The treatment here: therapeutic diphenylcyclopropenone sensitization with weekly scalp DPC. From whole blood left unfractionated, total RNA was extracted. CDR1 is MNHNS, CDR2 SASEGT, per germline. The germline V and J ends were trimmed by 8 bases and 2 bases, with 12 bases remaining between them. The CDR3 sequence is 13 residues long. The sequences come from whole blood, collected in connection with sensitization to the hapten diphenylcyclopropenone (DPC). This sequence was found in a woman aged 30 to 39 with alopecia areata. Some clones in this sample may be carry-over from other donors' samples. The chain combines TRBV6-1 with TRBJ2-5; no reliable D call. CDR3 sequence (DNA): TGTGCCAGCCTCGCCCACAGACAAGAGACCCAGTACTTC. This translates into CASLAHRQETQYF.